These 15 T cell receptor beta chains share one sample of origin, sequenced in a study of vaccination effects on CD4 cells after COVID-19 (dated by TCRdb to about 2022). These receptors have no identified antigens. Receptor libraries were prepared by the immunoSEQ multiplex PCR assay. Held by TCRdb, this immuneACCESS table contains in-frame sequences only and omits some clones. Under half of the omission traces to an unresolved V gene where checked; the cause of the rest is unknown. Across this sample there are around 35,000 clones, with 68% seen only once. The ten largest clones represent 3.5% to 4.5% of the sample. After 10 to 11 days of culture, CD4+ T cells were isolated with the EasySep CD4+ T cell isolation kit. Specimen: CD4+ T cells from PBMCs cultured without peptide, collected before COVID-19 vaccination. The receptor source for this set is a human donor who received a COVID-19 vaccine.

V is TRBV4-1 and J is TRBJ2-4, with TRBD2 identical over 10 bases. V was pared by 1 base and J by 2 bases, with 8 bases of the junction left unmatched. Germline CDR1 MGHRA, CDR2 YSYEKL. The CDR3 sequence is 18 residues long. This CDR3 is CASSQVSSGSMSKNIQYF. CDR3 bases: TGCGCCAGCAGCCAAGTTTCTAGCGGGAGTATGTCCAAAAACATTCAGTACTTC.

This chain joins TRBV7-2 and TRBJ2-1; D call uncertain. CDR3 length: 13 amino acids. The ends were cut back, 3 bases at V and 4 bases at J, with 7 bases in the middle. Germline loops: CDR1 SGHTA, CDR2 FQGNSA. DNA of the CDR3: TGTGCCAGCAGCTTCCCGGGTTACAATGAGCAGTTCTTC. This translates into CASSFPGYNEQFF.

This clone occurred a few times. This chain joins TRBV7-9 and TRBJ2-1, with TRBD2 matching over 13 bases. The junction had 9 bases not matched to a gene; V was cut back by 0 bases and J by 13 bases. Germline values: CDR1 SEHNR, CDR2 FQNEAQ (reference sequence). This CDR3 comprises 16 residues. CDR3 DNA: TGTGCCAGCAGCTTAGCGGGATCGTGGACTAGCGGGAGACAGTTCTTC. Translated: CASSLAGSWTSGRQFF.

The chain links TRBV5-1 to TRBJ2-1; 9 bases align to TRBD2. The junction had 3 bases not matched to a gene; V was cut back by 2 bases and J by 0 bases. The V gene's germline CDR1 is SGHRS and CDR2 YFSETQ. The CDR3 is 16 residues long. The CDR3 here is CASSFGGGASYNEQFF. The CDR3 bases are TGCGCCAGCAGCTTTGGCGGGGGGGCCTCCTACAATGAGCAGTTCTTC.

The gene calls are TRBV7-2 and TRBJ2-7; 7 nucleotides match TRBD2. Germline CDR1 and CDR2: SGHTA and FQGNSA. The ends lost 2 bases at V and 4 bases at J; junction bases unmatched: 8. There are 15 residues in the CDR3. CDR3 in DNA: TGTGCCAGCAGCTTATACCGCGGGAGTGGTTACGAGCAGTACTTC. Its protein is CASSLYRGSGYEQYF.

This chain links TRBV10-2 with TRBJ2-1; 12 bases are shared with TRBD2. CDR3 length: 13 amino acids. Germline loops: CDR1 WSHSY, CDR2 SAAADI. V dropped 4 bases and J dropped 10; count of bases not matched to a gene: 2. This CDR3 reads CASSGGTSGEQFF. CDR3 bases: TGCGCCAGCAGTGGGGGGACTAGCGGGGAGCAGTTCTTC.

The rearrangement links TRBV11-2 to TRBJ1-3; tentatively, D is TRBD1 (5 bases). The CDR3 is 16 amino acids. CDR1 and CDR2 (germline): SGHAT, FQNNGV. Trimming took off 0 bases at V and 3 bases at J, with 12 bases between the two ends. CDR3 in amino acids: CASSLDGGALGNTIYF. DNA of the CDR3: TGTGCCAGCAGCTTAGATGGAGGGGCGCTTGGAAACACCATATATTTT.

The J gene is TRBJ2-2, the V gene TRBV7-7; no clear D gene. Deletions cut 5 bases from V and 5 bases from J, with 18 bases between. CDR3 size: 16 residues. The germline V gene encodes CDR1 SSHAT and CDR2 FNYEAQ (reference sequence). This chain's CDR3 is CASSPGRVIGTGELFF. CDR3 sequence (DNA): TGTGCCAGCAGCCCCGGCCGGGTGATAGGGACCGGGGAGCTGTTTTTT.

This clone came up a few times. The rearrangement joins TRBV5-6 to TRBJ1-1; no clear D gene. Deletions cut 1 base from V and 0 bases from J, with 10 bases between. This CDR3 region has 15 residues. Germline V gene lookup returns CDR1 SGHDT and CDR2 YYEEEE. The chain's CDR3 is CASSLNNILNTEAFF. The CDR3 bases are TGTGCCAGCAGCTTGAACAACATTCTGAACACTGAAGCTTTCTTT.

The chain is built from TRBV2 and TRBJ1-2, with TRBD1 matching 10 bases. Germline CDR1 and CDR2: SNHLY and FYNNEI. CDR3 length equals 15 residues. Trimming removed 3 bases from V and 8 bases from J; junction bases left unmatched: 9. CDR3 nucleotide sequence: TGTGCCAGCAGTGAGAGCCGGGACAGGGGAGGCGGCTACACCTTC. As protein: CASSESRDRGGGYTF.

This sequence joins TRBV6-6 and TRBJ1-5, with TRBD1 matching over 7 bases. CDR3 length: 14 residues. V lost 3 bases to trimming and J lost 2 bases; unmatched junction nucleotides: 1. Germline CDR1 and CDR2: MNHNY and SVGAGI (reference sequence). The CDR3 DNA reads TGTGCCAGCAGTTATCAGGGGGGCAATCAGCCCCAGCATTTT. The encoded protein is CASSYQGGNQPQHF.

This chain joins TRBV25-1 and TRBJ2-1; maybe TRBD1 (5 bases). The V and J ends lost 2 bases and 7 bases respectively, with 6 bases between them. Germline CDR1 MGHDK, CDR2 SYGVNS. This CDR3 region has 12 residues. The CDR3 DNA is TGTGCCAGCAGTGAACAGGGAAATGAGCAGTTCTTC. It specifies CASSEQGNEQFF.

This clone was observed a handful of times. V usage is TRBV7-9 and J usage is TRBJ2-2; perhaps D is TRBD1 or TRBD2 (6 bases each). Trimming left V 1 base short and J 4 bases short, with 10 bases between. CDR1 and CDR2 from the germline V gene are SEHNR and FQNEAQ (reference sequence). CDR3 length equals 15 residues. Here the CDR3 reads CASSLGGAITGELFF. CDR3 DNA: TGTGCCAGCAGCTTAGGGGGGGCGATCACCGGGGAGCTGTTTTTT.

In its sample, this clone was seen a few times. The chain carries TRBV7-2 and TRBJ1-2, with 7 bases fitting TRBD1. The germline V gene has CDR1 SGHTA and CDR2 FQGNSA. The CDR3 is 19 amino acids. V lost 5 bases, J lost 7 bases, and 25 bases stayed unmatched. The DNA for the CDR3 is TGTGCCAGCAGCCCAAAGGGGAGACAGGGATTGAGGTCGGACGGTGGCTACACCTTC. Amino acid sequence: CASSPKGRQGLRSDGGYTF. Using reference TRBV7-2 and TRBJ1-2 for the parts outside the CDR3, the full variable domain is GAGVSQSPSNKVTEKGKDVELRCDPISGHTALYWYRQSLGQGLEFLIYFQGNSAPDKSGLPSDRFSAERTGGSVSTLTIQRTQQEDSAVYLCASSPKGRQGLRSDGGYTFGSGTRLTVV.

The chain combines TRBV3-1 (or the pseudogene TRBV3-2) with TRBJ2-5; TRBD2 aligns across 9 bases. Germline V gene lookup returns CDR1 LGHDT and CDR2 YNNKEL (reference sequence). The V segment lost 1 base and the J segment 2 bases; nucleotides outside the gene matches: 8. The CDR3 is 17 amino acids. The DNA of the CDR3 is TGTGCCAGCAGCCAAGGGTTGGGGCGGGAGGGTCAAGAGACCCAGTACTTC. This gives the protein CASSQGLGREGQETQYF.